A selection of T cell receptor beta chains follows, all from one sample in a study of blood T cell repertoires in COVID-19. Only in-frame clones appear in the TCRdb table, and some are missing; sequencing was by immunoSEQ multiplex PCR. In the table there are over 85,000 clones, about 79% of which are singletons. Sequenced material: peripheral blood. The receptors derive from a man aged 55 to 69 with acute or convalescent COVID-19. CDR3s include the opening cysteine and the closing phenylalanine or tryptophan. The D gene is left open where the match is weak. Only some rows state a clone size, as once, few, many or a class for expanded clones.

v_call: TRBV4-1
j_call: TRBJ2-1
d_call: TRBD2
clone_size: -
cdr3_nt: TGCGCCAGCAGCCAAGAAGCCGTTGGGGGGGGATTCGATGAGCAGTTCTTC
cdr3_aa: CASSQEAVGGGFDEQFF

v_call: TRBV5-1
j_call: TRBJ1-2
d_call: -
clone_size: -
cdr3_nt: TGCGCCAGCAGCTCCGGACAACCGCCCTATGGCTACACCTTC
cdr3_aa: CASSSGQPPYGYTF

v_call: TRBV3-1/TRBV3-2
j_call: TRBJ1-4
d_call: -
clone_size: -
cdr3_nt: TGTGCCAGCAGCGCTGGACAGACTATTAATGAAAAACTGTTTTTT
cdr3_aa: CASSAGQTINEKLFF

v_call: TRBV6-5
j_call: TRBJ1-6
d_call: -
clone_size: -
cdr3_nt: TGTGCCAGCACTTCCCACAGGGCGGATTCACCCCTCCACTTT
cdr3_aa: CASTSHRADSPLHF

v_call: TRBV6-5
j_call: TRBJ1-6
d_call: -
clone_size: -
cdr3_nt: TGTGCCAGCACCGCACAAATAGCATTATGGCTCCACTTT
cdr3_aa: CASTAQIALWLHF

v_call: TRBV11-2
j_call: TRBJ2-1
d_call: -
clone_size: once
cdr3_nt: TGTGCCAGCAGCCAGAGAGGCAGGGTAGCCTACAATGAGCAGTTCTTC
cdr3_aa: CASSQRGRVAYNEQFF

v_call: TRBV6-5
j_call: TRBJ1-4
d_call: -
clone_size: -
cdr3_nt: TGTGCCAGCAGTTACAGCGAGAGGGAAAAACTGTTTTTT
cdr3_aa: CASSYSEREKLFF

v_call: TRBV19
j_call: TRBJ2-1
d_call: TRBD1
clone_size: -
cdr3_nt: TGTGCCAGTAGGCAACCGGGACAGGTCTACAATGAGCAGTTCTTC
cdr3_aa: CASRQPGQVYNEQFF

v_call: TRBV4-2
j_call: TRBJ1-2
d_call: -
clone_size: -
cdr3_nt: TGTGCCAGCAGCCAAGTCGGGGTTGGGGACTATGGCTACACCTTC
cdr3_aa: CASSQVGVGDYGYTF

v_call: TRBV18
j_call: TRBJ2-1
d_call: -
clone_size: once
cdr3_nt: -
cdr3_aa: CASSPLQRLSSYNEQFF

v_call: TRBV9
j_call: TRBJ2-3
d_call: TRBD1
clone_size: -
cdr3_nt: TGTGCCAGCAGCCCTAGACCCGGGACAGGGGGACGTAGCACAGATACGCAGTATTTT
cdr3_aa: CASSPRPGTGGRSTDTQYF

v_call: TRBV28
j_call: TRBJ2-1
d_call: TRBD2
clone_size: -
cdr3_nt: TGTGCCAGCAGTCCGACGCGACTAGCGGGTTACAATGAGCAGTTCTTC
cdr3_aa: CASSPTRLAGYNEQFF

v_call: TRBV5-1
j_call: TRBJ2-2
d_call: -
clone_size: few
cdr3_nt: TGCGCCAGCAGCTTGCAACCACCGGAGGGAAGCGGGGAGCTGTTTTTT
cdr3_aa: CASSLQPPEGSGELFF

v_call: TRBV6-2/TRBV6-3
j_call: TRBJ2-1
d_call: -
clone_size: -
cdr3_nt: TGTGCCAGCAGTTACCCGGGTCCCCCCTTCTTC
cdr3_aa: CASSYPGPPFF

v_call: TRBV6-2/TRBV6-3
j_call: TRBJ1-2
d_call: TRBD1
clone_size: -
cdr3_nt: TGTGCCAGCAGTCGACAGGGGGCTTCAGTTGGCTACACCTTC
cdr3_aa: CASSRQGASVGYTF

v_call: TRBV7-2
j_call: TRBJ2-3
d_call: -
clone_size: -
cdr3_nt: TGTGCCAGCAGCTTAGTTATCTACAGCACAGATACGCAGTATTTT
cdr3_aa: CASSLVIYSTDTQYF

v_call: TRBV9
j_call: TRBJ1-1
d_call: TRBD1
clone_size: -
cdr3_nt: TGTGCCAGCAGCGTAGGAGGGACAGGGTTGGCTGAAGCTTTCTTT
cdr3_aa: CASSVGGTGLAEAFF

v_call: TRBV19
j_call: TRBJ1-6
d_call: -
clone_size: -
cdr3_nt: TGTGCCAGTAGTACGACAGTCCCTTCACCCCTCCACTTT
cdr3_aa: CASSTTVPSPLHF

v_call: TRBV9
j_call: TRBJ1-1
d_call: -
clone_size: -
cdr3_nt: TGTGCCAGCAGCGTAGCTTCGGACACTGAAGCTTTCTTT
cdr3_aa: CASSVASDTEAFF

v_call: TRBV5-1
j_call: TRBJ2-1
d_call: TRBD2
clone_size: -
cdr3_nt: TGCGCCAGCAGCCCTGGACTAGCGGGGGGGTACAATGAGCAGTTCTTC
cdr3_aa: CASSPGLAGGYNEQFF

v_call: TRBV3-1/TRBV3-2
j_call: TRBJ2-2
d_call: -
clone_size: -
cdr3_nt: TGTGCCAGCAGCCAAGAAGACAGCAAACGGCACACCGGGGAGCTGTTTTTT
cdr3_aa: CASSQEDSKRHTGELFF

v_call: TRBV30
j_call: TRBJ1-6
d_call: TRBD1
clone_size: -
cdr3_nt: TGTGCCTGGAGCCCCGGGACAGATAATTCACCCCTCCACTTT
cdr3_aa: CAWSPGTDNSPLHF

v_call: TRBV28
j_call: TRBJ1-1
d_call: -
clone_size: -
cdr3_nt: TGTGCCAGCAGTTTGGTACAGGGTGGCACTGAAGCTTTCTTT
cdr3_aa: CASSLVQGGTEAFF

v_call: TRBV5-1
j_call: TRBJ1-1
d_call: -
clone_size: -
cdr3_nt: TGCGCCAGCAGCTTGGCCACGACATCTTGGGACACTGAAGCTTTCTTT
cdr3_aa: CASSLATTSWDTEAFF

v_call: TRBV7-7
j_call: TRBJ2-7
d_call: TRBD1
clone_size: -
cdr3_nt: TGTGCCAGCAGCTATAGAGCTGGGACAGACTACGAGCAGTACTTC
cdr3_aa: CASSYRAGTDYEQYF

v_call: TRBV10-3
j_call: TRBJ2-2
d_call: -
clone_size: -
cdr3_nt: TGTGCCATCAGTGAGTCGAGTCAGGGGACGGGATCCGGGGAGCTGTTTTTT
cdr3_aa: CAISESSQGTGSGELFF

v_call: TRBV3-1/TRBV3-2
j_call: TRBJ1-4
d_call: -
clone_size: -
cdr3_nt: TGTGCCAGCAGCCGCGGGGCACCGTATACACTGTTTTTT
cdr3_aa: CASSRGAPYTLFF

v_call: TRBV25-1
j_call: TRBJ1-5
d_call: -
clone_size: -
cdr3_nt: TGTGCCAGCAGTGAGGCGGGGATCGGCAATCAGCCCCAGCATTTT
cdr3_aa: CASSEAGIGNQPQHF

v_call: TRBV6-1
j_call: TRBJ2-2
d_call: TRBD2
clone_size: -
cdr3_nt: TGTGCCAGCAGTGCTGTCGGGGGGGCCGGGAGCGGGGAGCTGTTTTTT
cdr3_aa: CASSAVGGAGSGELFF

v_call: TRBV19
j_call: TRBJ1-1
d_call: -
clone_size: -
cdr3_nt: TGTGCCAGTACCACCGGGTGGACTGAAGCTTTCTTT
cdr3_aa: CASTTGWTEAFF

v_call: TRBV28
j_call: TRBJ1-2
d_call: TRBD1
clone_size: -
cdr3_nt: TGTGCCAGCAGCCAATACGTGACAGGGGATGGCTACACCTTC
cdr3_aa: CASSQYVTGDGYTF

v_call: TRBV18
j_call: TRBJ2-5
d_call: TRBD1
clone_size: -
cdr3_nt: TGTGCCAGCTCACCACTCGACAGGGGGCGTCAAGAGACCCAGTACTTC
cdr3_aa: CASSPLDRGRQETQYF

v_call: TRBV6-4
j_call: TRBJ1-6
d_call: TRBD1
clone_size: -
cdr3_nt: TGTGCCAGCAGGCCGGGACAGGGACGTTCACCCCTCCACTTT
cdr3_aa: CASRPGQGRSPLHF

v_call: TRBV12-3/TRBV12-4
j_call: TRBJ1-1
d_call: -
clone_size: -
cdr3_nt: TGTGCCAGCAGCCACGGGGGGTACACTGAAGCTTTCTTT
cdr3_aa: CASSHGGYTEAFF

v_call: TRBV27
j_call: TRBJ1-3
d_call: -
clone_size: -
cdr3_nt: TGTGCCAGCCGTGCTAGTCCTGGAAACACCATATATTTT
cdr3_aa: CASRASPGNTIYF

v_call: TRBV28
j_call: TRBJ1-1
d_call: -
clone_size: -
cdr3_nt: TGTGCCAGCAGTTTACCTAGGGGGATAAACACTGAAGCTTTCTTT
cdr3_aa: CASSLPRGINTEAFF

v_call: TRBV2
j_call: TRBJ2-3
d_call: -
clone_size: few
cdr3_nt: TGTGCCAGCAGGGCCCGGGAGATAGGGACAGATACGCAGTATTTT
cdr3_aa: CASRAREIGTDTQYF

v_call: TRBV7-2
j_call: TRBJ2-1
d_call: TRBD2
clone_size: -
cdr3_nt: TGTGCCAGCAGCTCTAGCGGGGGGAACGAGCAGTTCTTC
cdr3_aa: CASSSSGGNEQFF

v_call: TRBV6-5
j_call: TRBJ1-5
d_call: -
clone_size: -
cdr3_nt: TGTGCCAGCAGTTACTCTAGACAGGACAATCAGCCCCAGCATTTT
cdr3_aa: CASSYSRQDNQPQHF

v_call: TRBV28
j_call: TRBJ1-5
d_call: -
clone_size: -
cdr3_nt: TGTGCCAGCAGTTTCGAGGCAGTGAATAGCAATCAGCCCCAGCATTTT
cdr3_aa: CASSFEAVNSNQPQHF

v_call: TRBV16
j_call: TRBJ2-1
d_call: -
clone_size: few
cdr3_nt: TGTGCCAGCAGCCAGACAAGTTACAATGAGCAGTTCTTC
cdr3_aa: CASSQTSYNEQFF

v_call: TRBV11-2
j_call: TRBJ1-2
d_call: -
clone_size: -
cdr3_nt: TGTGCCAGCAGCTTAGGAGGAGGCAGCAACTATGGCTACACCTTC
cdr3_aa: CASSLGGGSNYGYTF

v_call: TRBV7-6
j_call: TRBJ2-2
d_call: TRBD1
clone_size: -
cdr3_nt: TGTGCCAGCAGCCGGGGTGGGGGACAGGGAGCCACCGGGGAGCTGTTTTTT
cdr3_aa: CASSRGGGQGATGELFF

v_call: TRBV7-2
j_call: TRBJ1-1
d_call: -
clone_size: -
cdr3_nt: TGTGCCAGCAGCTTAGGGAGGGCAGGAGGCACTGAAGCTTTCTTT
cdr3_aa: CASSLGRAGGTEAFF